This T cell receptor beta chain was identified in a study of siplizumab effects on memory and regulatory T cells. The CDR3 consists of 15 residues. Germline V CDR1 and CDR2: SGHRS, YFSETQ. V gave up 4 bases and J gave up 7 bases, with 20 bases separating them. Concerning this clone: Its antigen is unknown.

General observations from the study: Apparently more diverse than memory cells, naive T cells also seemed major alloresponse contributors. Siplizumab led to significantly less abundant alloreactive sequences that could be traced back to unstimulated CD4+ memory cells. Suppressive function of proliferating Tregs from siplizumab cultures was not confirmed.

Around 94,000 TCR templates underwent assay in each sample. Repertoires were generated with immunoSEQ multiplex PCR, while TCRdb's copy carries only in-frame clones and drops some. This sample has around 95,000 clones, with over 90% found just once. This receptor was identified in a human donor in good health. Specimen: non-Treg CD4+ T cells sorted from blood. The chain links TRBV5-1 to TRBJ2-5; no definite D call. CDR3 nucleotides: TGCGCCAGCAGCCCCCCCGGTCAGTCCGGTGGGACCCAGTACTTC. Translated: CASSPPGQSGGTQYF.